These 16 T cell receptor beta chains share one sample of origin, sequenced in a study of blood T cell repertoires in COVID-19. The protocol was immunoSEQ multiplex PCR, while the TCRdb copy is restricted to in-frame clones and leaves out a portion. The table lists about 230,000 clones, 84% of them singletons. Sequenced input: peripheral blood. The source of these receptors is a man aged 40-49 years who had recovered from COVID-19.

This clone came up once. The chain uses TRBV12-5 and TRBJ2-3; D is possibly TRBD1 (6 bases). CDR3 length: 16 residues. V was cut by 2 bases and J by 1 base, with 13 bases left in between. CDR1 is LGHNT and CDR2 is FRNRAP in the germline V gene. The CDR3 sequence: CASGLYRDGGTDTQYF. CDR3 sequence (DNA): TGTGCTAGTGGTTTGTACAGGGATGGAGGCACAGATACGCAGTATTTT.

This chain joins TRBV7-8 and TRBJ2-5, with D hard to call. V was shortened by 5 bases and J by 2 bases, with 15 bases between the two germline ends. The CDR3 spans 15 residues. The germline CDR1 and CDR2 sequences are SGHVS and FQNEAQ. The CDR3 bases are TGTGCCAGCAGCAAGCAACAACCTAGTCAAGAGACCCAGTACTTC. Encoded protein: CASSKQQPSQETQYF.

This rearrangement joins TRBV9 to TRBJ1-6; maybe TRBD1 (6 bases). Trimming shortened V by 0 bases and J by 7 bases, and 20 bases separated the two germline ends. In germline, CDR1 is SGDLS, CDR2 YYNGEE. This CDR3 is 18 amino acids long. The CDR3: CASSVESVVTGKNSPLHF. The CDR3 DNA is TGTGCCAGCAGCGTAGAGTCGGTCGTGACAGGAAAAAATTCACCCCTCCACTTT.

This clone has just one count. The chain is built from TRBV3-1 (or the pseudogene TRBV3-2) and TRBJ1-1, with TRBD1 as a possible D gene (6 bases). V was shortened by 2 bases and J by 5 bases, with 12 bases between the two germline ends. Germline V lookup: CDR1 LGHDT, CDR2 YNNKEL (reference sequence). The CDR3 has 14 residues. In nucleotides, the CDR3 is TGTGCCAGCAGCCAAAACAGGGTCGGAACTGAAGCTTTCTTT. This codes for CASSQNRVGTEAFF.

The V call is TRBV6-2 or TRBV6-3, the J call TRBJ2-5; 10 bases agree with TRBD2. V lost 4 bases and J lost 4; bases outside the gene matches: 6. The germline V gene encodes CDR1 MNHEY and CDR2 SVGEGT. CDR3 length: 15 amino acids. The CDR3 protein is CASSWASGSSETQYF. CDR3 sequence (DNA): TGTGCCAGCAGTTGGGCTAGCGGGAGTTCAGAGACCCAGTACTTC.

V is TRBV6-2 or TRBV6-3 and J is TRBJ2-2; the match to TRBD1 covers 11 bases. Trimming took 2 bases from V and 6 from J; bases not matched to a gene: 2. Germline V gives CDR1 MNHEY, CDR2 SVGEGT. CDR3 length: 15 amino acids. As DNA, the CDR3 is TGTGCCAGCAGTTACATGGGACAGGGGGCCGGGGAGCTGTTTTTT. Translation: CASSYMGQGAGELFF.

The J gene is TRBJ1-2, the V gene TRBV7-2; tentative D call: TRBD1 (6 bases). Germline V gene data show CDR1 as SGHTA and CDR2 as FQGNSA. V was trimmed by 7 bases and J by 8 bases, leaving 14 bases between them. The CDR3 length is 12 residues. CDR3 protein: CASIVGGQGYTF. CDR3 sequence (DNA): TGTGCCAGCATAGTGGGGGGGCAAGGCTACACCTTC.

The chain has TRBV7-2 and TRBJ1-2; possible D gene TRBD1, 5 bases. The CDR3 has 14 amino acids. Germline V lookup: CDR1 SGHTA, CDR2 FQGNSA. Trimming took off 2 bases at V and 8 bases at J, with 15 bases between the two ends. CDR3 protein: CASSLYPRGLGYTF. As DNA, the CDR3 is TGTGCCAGCAGCTTATACCCAAGGGGCCTGGGCTACACCTTC.

This clone has just a few counts. The rearrangement uses TRBV5-6 and TRBJ2-1, with 12 bases fitting TRBD2. The germline V gene has CDR1 SGHDT and CDR2 YYEEEE. Trimming removed 3 bases from V and 7 bases from J; junction bases left unmatched: 11. CDR3 length: 17 amino acids. The CDR3 sequence: CASSWRSSGRAKNEQFF. The CDR3 nucleotides read TGTGCCAGCAGCTGGAGGTCTAGCGGGAGGGCCAAGAATGAGCAGTTCTTC.

V usage is TRBV30 and J usage is TRBJ1-5; 7 bases line up with TRBD1. J gave up 6 bases and V 0 bases, and 5 bases lay outside the gene matches. The CDR3 extends over 14 amino acids. Germline V gene lookup returns CDR1 GTSNPN and CDR2 SVGIG (reference sequence). Written as DNA, the CDR3 is TGTGCCTGGAGTGTACTTCAGGGGGGTCAGCCCCAGCATTTT. Residues: CAWSVLQGGQPQHF.

The J gene is TRBJ2-2, the V gene TRBV7-9; 12 positions agree with TRBD2. CDR3 length: 16 residues. Germline V CDR1 and CDR2: SEHNR, FQNEAQ (reference sequence). V trimming: 5 bases; J trimming: 4 bases; junction bases outside the gene matches: 5. CDR3 coding DNA: TGTGCCAGCAGCCCCCCTAGCGGGAGGGGCACCGGGGAGCTGTTTTTT. It translates to CASSPPSGRGTGELFF.

The chain recombines TRBV4-3 with TRBJ2-7; 7 positions agree with TRBD2. This CDR3 is 16 amino acids long. In germline, CDR1 is LGHNA, CDR2 YSLEER. The J segment lost 0 bases and the V segment lost 1 base, leaving 6 bases of the junction unmatched. The CDR3 loop is CASSQGLAESSYEQYF. CDR3 sequence (DNA): TGCGCCAGCAGCCAAGGCCTAGCGGAAAGCTCCTACGAGCAGTACTTC.

The chain uses TRBV5-6 and TRBJ2-1; TRBD2 agrees at 10 bases. V shed 0 bases and J 4 bases; nucleotides not matched to a gene: 10. This CDR3 is 18 amino acids long. From germline, CDR1 is SGHDT and CDR2 YYEEEE. The CDR3, as DNA: TGTGCCAGCAGCTTGGCGGGGTCTAGCGGGAGAACTTACAATGAGCAGTTCTTC. Its translation: CASSLAGSSGRTYNEQFF.

The V gene is TRBV3-1 (or the pseudogene TRBV3-2), the J gene TRBJ1-1, with D perhaps TRBD1 (5 bases). Per the germline V gene, CDR1 is LGHDT and CDR2 is YNNKEL (reference sequence). This CDR3 spans 15 amino acids. Trimming shortened V by 4 bases and J by 4 bases, and 16 bases separated the two germline ends. The DNA for the CDR3 is TGTGCCAGCAGCCTTGTAGCGGGGGAGAGCACTGAAGCTTTCTTT. As protein: CASSLVAGESTEAFF.

The chain uses TRBV5-8 and TRBJ2-2, with 7 bases fitting TRBD2. Looked up from germline, CDR1 is SGHTS and CDR2 is YDEGEE. This CDR3 region has 18 residues. J gave up 1 base and V 0 bases, and 9 bases lay outside the gene matches. CDR3 sequence reads: CASSLDQWSSGNTGELFF. The CDR3 DNA is TGTGCCAGCAGCTTGGATCAGTGGTCTAGCGGGAACACCGGGGAGCTGTTTTTT. The whole variable domain, filled in from reference TRBV5-8 and TRBJ2-2, reads EAGVTQSPTHLIKTRGQQATLRCSPISGHTSVYWYQQALGLGLQFLLWYDEGEERNRGNFPPRFSGRQFPNYSSELNVNALELEDSALYLCASSLDQWSSGNTGELFFGEGSRLTVL.

This sequence joins TRBV5-5 and TRBJ1-2; possible D gene TRBD1, 5 bases. The CDR3 covers 14 residues. Germline V gene data show CDR1 as SGHKS and CDR2 as YYEKEE (reference sequence). V lost 0 bases and J lost 0, with 6 bases in between. The DNA of the CDR3 is TGTGCCAGCAGCTTGGGACAGTCTAACTATGGCTACACCTTC. As protein: CASSLGQSNYGYTF.